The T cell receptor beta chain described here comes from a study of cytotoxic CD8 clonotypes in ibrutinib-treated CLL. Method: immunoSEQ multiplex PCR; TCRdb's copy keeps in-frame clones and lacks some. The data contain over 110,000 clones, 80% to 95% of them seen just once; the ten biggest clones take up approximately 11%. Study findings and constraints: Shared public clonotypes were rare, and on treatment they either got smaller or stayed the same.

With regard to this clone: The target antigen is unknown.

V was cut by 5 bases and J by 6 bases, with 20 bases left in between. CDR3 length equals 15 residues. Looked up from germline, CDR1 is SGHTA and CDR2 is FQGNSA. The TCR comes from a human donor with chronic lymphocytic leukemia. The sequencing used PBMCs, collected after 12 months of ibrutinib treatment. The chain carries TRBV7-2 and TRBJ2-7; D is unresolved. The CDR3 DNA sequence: TGTGCCAGCAGCCCAGCTCTTTATACGTTAGGCGAGCAGTACTTC. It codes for CASSPALYTLGEQYF.